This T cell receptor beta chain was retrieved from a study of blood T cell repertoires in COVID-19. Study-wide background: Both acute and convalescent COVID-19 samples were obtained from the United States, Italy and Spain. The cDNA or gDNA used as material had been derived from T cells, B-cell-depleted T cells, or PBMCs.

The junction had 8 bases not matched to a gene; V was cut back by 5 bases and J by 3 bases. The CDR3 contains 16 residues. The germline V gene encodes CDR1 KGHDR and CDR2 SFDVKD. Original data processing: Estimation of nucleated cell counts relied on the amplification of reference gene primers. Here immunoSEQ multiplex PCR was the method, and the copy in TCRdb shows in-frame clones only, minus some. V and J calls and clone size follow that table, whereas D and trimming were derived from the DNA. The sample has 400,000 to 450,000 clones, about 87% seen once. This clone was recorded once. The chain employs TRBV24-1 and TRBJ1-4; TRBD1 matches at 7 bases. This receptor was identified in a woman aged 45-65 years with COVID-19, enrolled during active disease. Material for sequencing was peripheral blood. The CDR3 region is CATSVLHRGANEKLFF. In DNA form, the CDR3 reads TGTGCCACCAGTGTTTTACACAGGGGCGCTAATGAAAAACTGTTTTTT.